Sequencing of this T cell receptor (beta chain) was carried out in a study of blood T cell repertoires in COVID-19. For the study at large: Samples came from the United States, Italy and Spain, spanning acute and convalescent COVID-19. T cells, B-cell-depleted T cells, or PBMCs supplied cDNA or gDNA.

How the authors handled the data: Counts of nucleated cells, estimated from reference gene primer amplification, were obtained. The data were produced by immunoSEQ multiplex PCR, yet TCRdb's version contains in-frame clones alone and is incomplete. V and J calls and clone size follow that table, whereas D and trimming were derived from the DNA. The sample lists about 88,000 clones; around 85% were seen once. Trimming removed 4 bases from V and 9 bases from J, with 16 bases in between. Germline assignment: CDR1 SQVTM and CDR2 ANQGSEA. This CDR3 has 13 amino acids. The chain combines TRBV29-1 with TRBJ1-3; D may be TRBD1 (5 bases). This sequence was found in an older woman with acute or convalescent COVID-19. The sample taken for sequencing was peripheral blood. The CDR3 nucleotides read TGCAGCGTTGGGGTCAGGGAAAGGTCCACCATATATTTT. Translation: CSVGVRERSTIYF.